Each of the 32 T cell receptor beta chains below was sequenced from the same sample in a study of neurological immune-mediated disorders. Time point meaning: longitudinal time-point 1 (baseline). TCRdb itself ran the 5' RACE reads through MiXCR, one entry per CDR3 protein. This table holds some 60,000 distinct CDR3 sequences, about 10% found once. Sequenced: PBMCs. The receptor set was obtained from a male donor with HTLV-1-associated myelopathy (HAM/TSP).

This clonotype was recorded many times. The chain has TRBV7-2 and TRBJ1-2; tentatively, D is TRBD1 (6 bases). The CDR3 runs 13 residues. The V and J ends lost 4 bases and 2 bases respectively, with 8 bases between them. Per germline, CDR1 SGHTA and CDR2 FQGNSA. CDR3 bases: TGTGCCAGCAGCTCCAGGGGAAACTATGGCTACACCTTC. Its translation: CASSSRGNYGYTF. The full variable domain, completed using reference TRBV7-2 and TRBJ1-2, is GAGVSQSPSNKVTEKGKDVELRCDPISGHTALYWYRQSLGQGLEFLIYFQGNSAPDKSGLPSDRFSAERTGGSVSTLTIQRTQQEDSAVYLCASSSRGNYGYTFGSGTRLTVV.

In its sample, this clonotype was seen many times. DNA of the CDR3: TGCAGCGTGGGGGGTAGTAGCAATCAGCCCCAGCATTTT. Translation: CSVGGSSNQPQHF. The chain carries TRBV29-1 and TRBJ1-5, with D possibly matching TRBD1 (5 bases). The CDR3 has 13 amino acids. Trimming left V 6 bases short and J 0 bases short, with 9 bases between. Per the germline V gene, CDR1 is SQVTM and CDR2 is ANQGSEA.

Many counts were recorded for this clonotype. The V gene is TRBV5-1, the J gene TRBJ2-2, with D possibly matching TRBD1 (6 bases). The germline V and J ends were trimmed by 3 bases and 7 bases, with 10 bases remaining between them. CDR1 is SGHRS, CDR2 YFSETQ, per germline. The CDR3 is 13 amino acids. Here the CDR3 DNA reads TGCGCCAGCAGCTCACAGGGAAACGGGGAGCTGTTTTTT. This codes for CASSSQGNGELFF.

Ten or more counts support this clonotype. The chain employs TRBV20-1 and TRBJ2-6; D gene unclear. The CDR3 totals 13 residues. CDR1 is DFQATT and CDR2 is SNEGSKA in the germline V gene (reference sequence). V lost 4 bases to trimming and J lost 4 bases, with 8 bases between them. CDR3 loop: CSANPQGANVLTF. The CDR3 DNA reads as TGCAGTGCTAACCCGCAGGGGGCCAACGTCCTGACTTTC.

Concerning this clonotype itself: A much larger clone differs by one base, so this may be a read error. The chain uses TRBV6-1 and TRBJ1-2, with D uncertain. CDR1 MNHNS and CDR2 SASEGT come from the germline V gene. V was shortened by 2 bases and J by 0 bases, with 7 bases between the two germline ends. The CDR3 has 14 residues. CDR3: CASSECITNYGYTF. For the CDR3, the DNA is TGTGCCAGCAGTGAATGCATAACTAACTATGGCTACACCTTC.

Remarks on this clonotype: The junction differs from germline at one of its ends, possibly a read error. The chain has TRBV11-1 and TRBJ1-4; 11 positions match TRBD1. Germline V lookup: CDR1 SGHAT, CDR2 FQDESV (reference sequence). The CDR3 has 12 residues. CDR3 residues: CASSTGQGARHF. The CDR3 DNA sequence: TGTGCCAGCAGCACCGGACAGGGGGCCAGACACTTT. Using reference TRBV11-1 and TRBJ1-4 for the parts outside the CDR3, the full variable domain is EAEVAQSPRYKITEKSQAVAFWCDPISGHATLYWYRQILGQGPELLVQFQDESVVDDSQLPKDRFSAERLKGVDSTLKIQPAELGDSAMYLCASSTGQGARHFGSGTQLSVL.

The chain combines TRBV5-1 with TRBJ2-4; TRBD1 matches at 8 bases. This CDR3 contains 14 residues. J was trimmed by 6 bases and V by 1 base; bases with no gene match: 3. Looked up from germline, CDR1 is SGHRS and CDR2 is YFSETQ. CDR3 residues: CASSLRDRRNIQYF. In DNA, the CDR3 is TGCGCCAGCAGCTTGAGGGACAGGCGAAACATTCAGTACTTC.

This clonotype was recorded at least ten times. The chain couples TRBV7-2 to TRBJ2-4; D possibly matches TRBD1 or TRBD2 (5 bases each). There are 16 residues in the CDR3. The V gene lost 7 bases and the J gene lost 0 bases, with 16 bases spanning the gap. Germline CDR1 SGHTA, CDR2 FQGNSA. The CDR3 loop reads CASTPGTGLAKNIQYF. The CDR3 bases are TGTGCCAGCACCCCCGGGACGGGTTTAGCCAAAAACATTCAGTACTTC.

This clonotype has ten or more counts. This sequence joins TRBV19 and TRBJ1-4; D gene uncertain. CDR1 and CDR2 (germline): LNHDA, SQIVND (reference sequence). CDR3 length: 15 residues. V gave up 2 bases and J gave up 5 bases, with 12 bases separating them. The CDR3 reads CASSISRSDNEKLFF. The CDR3 coding sequence is TGTGCCAGTAGTATATCAAGAAGTGACAATGAAAAACTGTTTTTT. The full variable domain, rest sourced from reference TRBV19 and TRBJ1-4, is DGGITQSPKYLFRKEGQNVTLSCEQNLNHDAMYWYRQDPGQGLRLIYYSQIVNDFQKGDIAEGYSVSREKKESFPLTVTSAQKNPTAFYLCASSISRSDNEKLFFGSGTQLSVL.

This clonotype has ten or more counts. The chain couples TRBV5-1 to TRBJ2-2; TRBD1 might be the D (5 bases). From germline, CDR1 is SGHRS and CDR2 YFSETQ. V was clipped by 6 bases and J by 2 bases, with 14 bases between them. The CDR3 length is 15 residues. The CDR3: CASTLDSPNTGELFF. As DNA, the CDR3 is TGCGCCAGCACCCTTGACAGCCCAAACACCGGGGAGCTGTTTTTT.

This clonotype has a count of ten or more. The gene calls are TRBV3-1 and TRBJ2-3; possible D gene TRBD2, 5 bases. Between the trimmed V and J ends, which lost 5 bases and 4 bases, there was a span of 13 bases. The CDR3 loop spans 14 amino acids. CDR1 and CDR2 (germline): LGHDT, YNNKEL (reference sequence). The CDR3 sequence: CASSSTRKSDTQYF. The CDR3 region has the DNA TGTGCCAGCAGCTCCACTAGGAAATCAGATACGCAGTATTTT.

This clonotype was observed many times. The V call is TRBV9, the J call TRBJ2-2; D unclear. The germline V gene encodes CDR1 SGDLS and CDR2 YYNGEE. This CDR3 comprises 14 residues. The V end lost 0 bases, the J end lost 2 bases, and 5 bases lay between the germline ends. The chain's CDR3 is CASSVGVNTGELFF. As DNA, the CDR3 is TGTGCCAGCAGCGTAGGAGTTAACACCGGGGAGCTGTTTTTT.

In this sample, this clonotype turned up a few times. In DNA form, the CDR3 reads TGCGCCAGCAGCGCCGGACTACGAGGGGAGCTGTTTTTT. This encodes CASSAGLRGELFF. The chain recombines TRBV5-1 with TRBJ2-2; weak D call: TRBD2 (6 bases). The germline V and J ends were trimmed by 4 bases and 8 bases, with 12 bases remaining between them. CDR1 is SGHRS and CDR2 is YFSETQ in the germline V gene. This CDR3 region has 13 residues.

This clonotype has only a few counts. The chain joins TRBV20-1 to TRBJ1-5; TRBD1 matches 7 bases. Germline V gene data show CDR1 as DFQATT and CDR2 as SNEGSKA (reference sequence). This CDR3 spans 14 amino acids. CDR3 sequence reads: CSLTRTGRGQPQHF. The CDR3 region has the DNA TGCAGCCTGACTAGGACAGGACGAGGACAGCCCCAGCATTTT.

This clonotype showed up many times. This sequence joins TRBV2 and TRBJ1-1; perhaps TRBD1 as D (5 bases). Trimming left V 10 bases short and J 1 base short, with 13 bases between. Germline V CDR1 and CDR2: SNHLY, FYNNEI. There are 13 residues in the CDR3. The CDR3 region has the DNA TGTGCCACAGCCGGGACGGGGAACACTGAAGCTTTCTTT. This gives the protein CATAGTGNTEAFF.

This clonotype was observed many times. V gene TRBV27 combines with J gene TRBJ2-7, with a weak D call TRBD1 (5 bases). Trimming took off 3 bases at V and 6 bases at J, with 12 bases between the two ends. The CDR3 covers 13 residues. Per germline, CDR1 MNHEY and CDR2 SMNVEV (reference sequence). The CDR3 region has the DNA TGTGCCAGCAGTTTGCGGCAGGGTTTCGAGCAGTACTTC. It yields the protein CASSLRQGFEQYF.

This clonotype appeared many times. This chain uses TRBV6-5 with TRBJ2-5; D tentatively fits TRBD1 or TRBD2 (5 bases each). From germline, CDR1 is MNHEY and CDR2 SVGAGI. The CDR3 is 15 amino acids. With 0 bases removed from V and 1 base from J, the gap between germline ends came to 9 bases. CDR3 residues: CASSYSGTSQETQYF. The DNA for the CDR3 is TGTGCCAGCAGTTACTCTGGGACCAGCCAAGAGACCCAGTACTTC.

This clonotype was picked up many times. CDR3 amino acids: CSARNIYSNTGELFF. The CDR3 DNA is TGCAGTGCTAGAAATATCTACTCAAACACCGGGGAGCTGTTTTTT. The genes are TRBV20-1 and TRBJ2-2; D gene ambiguous. This CDR3 spans 15 amino acids. V lost 2 bases and J lost 2, with 12 bases in between. Germline V CDR1 and CDR2: DFQATT, SNEGSKA (reference sequence).

This clonotype was recorded many times. J is TRBJ2-3 and V is TRBV5-1; D assignment may be TRBD1 or TRBD2 (5 bases each). Germline V CDR1 and CDR2: SGHRS, YFSETQ. CDR3 size: 14 residues. Trimming left V 4 bases short and J 2 bases short, with 11 bases between. The CDR3 DNA reads as TGCGCCAGCAGCGGGGACGGAGTCACAGATACGCAGTATTTT. It specifies CASSGDGVTDTQYF.

This clonotype was counted only a few times. The chain is built from TRBV30 and TRBJ1-1, with 9 bases fitting TRBD1. CDR1 GTSNPN and CDR2 SVGIG come from the germline V gene (reference sequence). V shed 4 bases, J shed 4 bases, and the junction held 7 bases outside the gene matches. The CDR3 has 14 amino acids. CDR3 sequence (DNA): TGTGCCTGGAACCTTAGGGACAGGGTCACTGAAGCTTTCTTT. Translated, it gives CAWNLRDRVTEAFF.

This clonotype occurred a few times. The chain uses TRBV28 and TRBJ1-5, with D uncertain. Trimming took off 3 bases at V and 5 bases at J, with 11 bases between the two ends. The V gene's germline CDR1 is MDHEN and CDR2 SYDVKM. There are 14 residues in the CDR3. The DNA for the CDR3 is TGTGCCAGCAGTTTTCTGAGAACCGATCAGCCCCAGCATTTT. This encodes CASSFLRTDQPQHF.

This clonotype was observed a handful of times. The rearrangement uses TRBV29-1 and TRBJ2-7; tentatively, D is TRBD1 (5 bases). This CDR3 has 12 residues. Germline CDR1 is SQVTM and CDR2 is ANQGSEA. The V gene lost 5 bases and the J gene lost 5 bases, with 13 bases spanning the gap. CDR3 sequence (DNA): TGCAGCGTTCGTCAGGGCGGCAACGAGCAGTACTTC. This encodes CSVRQGGNEQYF.

This clonotype has a count of ten or more. CDR3 residues: CASSSGAGGLDTQYF. DNA of the CDR3: TGCGCCAGCAGCTCCGGAGCGGGGGGCCTAGATACGCAGTATTTT. J is TRBJ2-3 and V is TRBV4-3; TRBD2 aligns across 9 bases. CDR1 and CDR2 from the germline V gene are LGHNA and YSLEER. The CDR3 contains 15 residues. The junction had 8 bases not matched to a gene; V was cut back by 5 bases and J by 5 bases.

This clonotype was counted many times. The rearrangement joins TRBV5-1 to TRBJ2-7; D is perhaps TRBD1 (5 bases). The CDR3 sequence is 15 residues long. V dropped 3 bases and J dropped 6 bases, with 19 bases sitting between them. The germline gives CDR1 SGHRS, CDR2 YFSETQ. This CDR3 is CASSWSGAQGGEQYF. Here the CDR3 DNA reads TGCGCCAGCAGCTGGAGTGGGGCCCAGGGTGGCGAGCAGTACTTC.

The chain carries TRBV18 and TRBJ2-3; 8 nucleotides match TRBD2. CDR1 KGHSH and CDR2 LQKENI come from the germline V gene. The CDR3 runs to 16 residues. J was trimmed by 2 bases and V by 1 base; bases with no gene match: 5. CDR3 nucleotide sequence: TGTGCCAGCTCACCACTACCGGGGGGGTCCACAGATACGCAGTATTTT. This sequence encodes CASSPLPGGSTDTQYF.

This clonotype was seen repeatedly, ten times or more. DNA for the CDR3: TGTGCCAGCAGTTACAGGGGGCGCGTTCAGTATGGCTACACCTTC. Its protein is CASSYRGRVQYGYTF. The J gene is TRBJ1-2, the V gene TRBV6-5; TRBD1 agrees at 7 bases. This CDR3 is built from 15 residues. V gave up 2 bases and J gave up 5 bases; unmatched junction bases: 8. The V gene's germline CDR1 is MNHEY and CDR2 SVGAGI.

On this clonotype: This may stem from a read error, because a much larger clone lies one nucleotide away. The rearrangement links TRBV6-1 to TRBJ1-1; D may be TRBD1 (5 bases). V dropped 6 bases and J dropped 8 bases, with 16 bases sitting between them. Germline V CDR1 and CDR2: MNHNS, SASEGT. The CDR3 has 13 amino acids. The CDR3 DNA reads as TGTGCCAGCAGCCAGGGACCTATCGCAGAAGCTTTCTTT. The encoded protein is CASSQGPIAEAFF.

Concerning this clonotype itself: A much more abundant neighbour one base away suggests this may be a read error. CDR3 protein: CSAPALNTEAFF. CDR3 coding DNA: TGCAGTGCACCGGCCTTGAACACTGAAGCTTTCTTT. The chain is built from TRBV20-1 and TRBJ1-1; D not resolved. Looked up from germline, CDR1 is DFQATT and CDR2 is SNEGSKA (reference sequence). V lost 6 bases and J 0 bases, leaving 8 bases between the germline ends. The CDR3 covers 12 residues.

The V and J genes are TRBV11-3 and TRBJ2-7; 7 nucleotides line up with TRBD2. Trimming took 5 bases from V and 1 from J; bases not matched to a gene: 11. Germline V gene data show CDR1 as SGHNT and CDR2 as YENEEA. The CDR3 has 16 amino acids. This CDR3 is CASSPRVLGGSYEQYF. The CDR3 DNA follows: TGTGCCAGCAGCCCGCGAGTGCTGGGAGGGTCCTACGAGCAGTACTTC.

This clonotype was counted ten times or more. The chain employs TRBV28 and TRBJ2-1, with 11 positions matching TRBD2. J lost 5 bases, V lost 2 bases, and 5 bases had no gene match. There are 16 residues in the CDR3. In germline, CDR1 is MDHEN, CDR2 SYDVKM. CDR3 sequence: CASSLITSGGNNEQFF. CDR3 nucleotide sequence: TGTGCCAGCAGTTTAATAACTAGCGGGGGCAACAATGAGCAGTTCTTC. Based on the CDR3 plus reference TRBV28 and TRBJ2-1, the full variable domain is DVKVTQSSRYLVKRTGEKVFLECVQDMDHENMFWYRQDPGLGLRLIYFSYDVKMKEKGDIPEGYSVSREKKERFSLILESASTNQTSMYLCASSLITSGGNNEQFFGPGTRLTVL.

At least ten counts were recorded for this clonotype. The chain has TRBV29-1 and TRBJ2-7; D possibly uses TRBD1 or TRBD2 (6 bases each). The CDR3 runs 12 residues. From germline, CDR1 is SQVTM and CDR2 ANQGSEA. V was pared by 8 bases and J by 2 bases, with 13 bases between. The CDR3 loop is CSCDGGPYEQYF. The CDR3 DNA sequence: TGCAGCTGTGACGGGGGCCCCTACGAGCAGTACTTC.

This clonotype was observed many times. This chain connects TRBV27 to TRBJ1-6; a possible D gene is TRBD1 (5 bases). Deletions cut 5 bases from V and 0 bases from J, with 11 bases between. The V gene's germline CDR1 is MNHEY and CDR2 SMNVEV (reference sequence). This CDR3 has 16 amino acids. The CDR3 region has the DNA TGTGCCAGCAGTCTAAGCAGGGCCTCCTATAATTCACCCCTCCACTTT. Its protein is CASSLSRASYNSPLHF.